The next 5 T cell receptor beta chains were all read from a single sample in a study of cytotoxic CD8 clonotypes in ibrutinib-treated CLL. Sequenced by immunoSEQ multiplex PCR; TCRdb stores in-frame clones only, minus some. The sample lists 150,000 to 200,000 clones; roughly 77% were seen once. This sample comprised PBMCs, obtained after 12 months of ibrutinib treatment. These receptors were obtained from a human donor with chronic lymphocytic leukemia.

The V call is TRBV6-6, the J call TRBJ2-5; no reliable D call. Germline V gene data show CDR1 as MNHNY and CDR2 as SVGAGI (reference sequence). Trimming stripped 2 bases from V and 0 bases from J, with 13 bases between. The CDR3 sequence is 16 residues long. This CDR3 reads CASSYGRAQYQETQYF. As DNA, the CDR3 is TGTGCCAGCAGTTACGGTAGGGCACAATACCAAGAGACCCAGTACTTC.

This clone was found once. J is TRBJ1-5 and V is TRBV5-6; D not certain. V was pared by 0 bases and J by 3 bases, with 10 bases between. The CDR3 is 15 residues long. The germline CDR1 and CDR2 sequences are SGHDT and YYEEEE. In DNA, the CDR3 is TGTGCCAGCAGCTTGGGCGGCTGGGCCAATCAGCCCCAGCATTTT. Translating it yields CASSLGGWANQPQHF.

This chain joins TRBV28 and TRBJ1-5; 7 nucleotides line up with TRBD1. The junction had 4 bases not matched to a gene; V was cut back by 4 bases and J by 7 bases. The CDR3 consists of 13 residues. CDR1 and CDR2 from the germline V gene are MDHEN and SYDVKM. For the CDR3, the DNA is TGTGCCAGCAGTTCAGGGGGATACCAGCCCCAGCATTTT. It codes for CASSSGGYQPQHF.

This clone was detected only a few times. This sequence joins TRBV14 and TRBJ2-3, with 7 positions matching TRBD1. CDR3 length equals 18 residues. Germline-derived CDR1 and CDR2 are SGHDN and FVKESK. Trimming removed 0 bases from V and 2 bases from J; junction bases left unmatched: 11. CDR3 residues: CASSQDFGQAGITDTQYF. The CDR3 nucleotides are TGTGCCAGCAGCCAAGATTTTGGACAGGCAGGGATCACAGATACGCAGTATTTT.

V usage is TRBV19 and J usage is TRBJ1-6; a weak D match, TRBD1 (5 bases). The CDR3 runs to 15 residues. Deletions cut 6 bases from V and 5 bases from J, with 14 bases between. From germline, CDR1 is LNHDA and CDR2 SQIVND (reference sequence). As DNA, the CDR3 is TGTGCCAGTAGGAGTTCCAGGGAAGATAATTCACCCCTCCACTTT. Translated, it gives CASRSSREDNSPLHF.